This passage covers 20 T cell receptor beta chains from one sample sequenced in a study of T cells after somatic rescue of genetic block (dated by TCRdb to about 2020). Preparation of the library involved the immunoSEQ multiplex PCR assay. This immuneACCESS table, as held by TCRdb, lists in-frame sequences with V and J called but not all clones. Of the missing ones, under half trace to an unresolved V gene in checked studies; the others have no known cause. This sample has tens of thousands of clones in its table, and approximately 91% of those were observed once. The biggest ten clones account for roughly 2.9% of the sample. Material: peripheral blood mononuclear cells (PBMCs). These receptors were taken from a man aged 30-40 years.

The chain carries TRBV6-1 and TRBJ1-4; 7 bases are shared with TRBD1. The germline V gene encodes CDR1 MNHNS and CDR2 SASEGT. The CDR3 contains 14 residues. Trimming took 7 bases from V and 4 from J; bases not matched to a gene: 6. The CDR3 bases are TGTGCCAGCACCTGGGACAGAAGTAATGAAAAACTGTTTTTT. Amino acid sequence: CASTWDRSNEKLFF.

V and J are TRBV28 and TRBJ2-5, with 7 nucleotides matching TRBD1. This CDR3 comprises 13 residues. CDR1 is MDHEN and CDR2 is SYDVKM in the germline V gene. Trimming cost V 8 bases and J 4 bases; bases outside gene matches: 7. The CDR3 sequence is CASGLQGVETQYF. Here the CDR3 DNA reads TGTGCCAGCGGGCTCCAGGGGGTAGAGACCCAGTACTTC.

The rearrangement links TRBV7-9 to TRBJ2-7; unclear D gene. Deletions cut 0 bases from V and 3 bases from J, with 3 bases between. Germline CDR1 and CDR2: SEHNR and FQNEAQ (reference sequence). The CDR3 spans 12 residues. This CDR3 is CASSLAHYEQYF. The DNA for the CDR3 is TGTGCCAGCAGCTTAGCCCACTACGAGCAGTACTTC. Full variable domain (outside the CDR3, taken from reference TRBV7-9 and TRBJ2-7): DTGVSQNPRHKITKRGQNVTFRCDPISEHNRLYWYRQTLGQGPEFLTYFQNEAQLEKSRLLSDRFSAERPKGSFSTLEIQRTEQGDSAMYLCASSLAHYEQYFGPGTRLTVT.

This clone was counted a few times. CDR3 nucleotide sequence: TGTGCCAGCTCACCACCTCAAGGGGTCTACTCTGGGGCCAACGTCCTGACTTTC. Its protein product is CASSPPQGVYSGANVLTF. J is TRBJ2-6 and V is TRBV18; TRBD1 is a possible D gene (5 bases). CDR3 length: 18 amino acids. Per the germline V gene, CDR1 is KGHSH and CDR2 is LQKENI. V gave up 0 bases and J gave up 0 bases, with 12 bases separating them. Complete variable domain (other parts from reference TRBV18 and TRBJ2-6): NAGVMQNPRHLVRRRGQEARLRCSPMKGHSHVYWYRQLPEEGLKFMVYLQKENIIDESGMPKERFSAEFPKEGPSILRIQQVVRGDSAAYFCASSPPQGVYSGANVLTFGAGSRLTVL.

The chain uses TRBV7-2 and TRBJ1-1; 12 bases fit TRBD1. CDR1 is SGHTA, CDR2 FQGNSA, per germline. This CDR3 spans 16 amino acids. Trimming cost V 5 bases and J 5 bases; bases outside gene matches: 9. In nucleotides, the CDR3 is TGTGCCAGCAGCGCCCCGGGACAGGGGGCAGGGACTGAAGCTTTCTTT. It codes for CASSAPGQGAGTEAFF.

This rearrangement joins TRBV5-1 to TRBJ2-5; D possibly corresponds to TRBD2 (7 bases). The CDR3 totals 15 residues. CDR1 and CDR2 (germline): SGHRS, YFSETQ. Deletions cut 1 base from V and 3 bases from J, with 13 bases between. In DNA form, the CDR3 reads TGCGCCAGCAGCTTGTCAGGAGGGGGGGAAGAGACCCAGTACTTC. The encoded protein is CASSLSGGGEETQYF.

The V gene is TRBV19, the J gene TRBJ1-5; 9 nucleotides agree with TRBD1. V shed 5 bases and J 1 base; nucleotides not matched to a gene: 6. This CDR3 comprises 16 residues. The germline V gene encodes CDR1 LNHDA and CDR2 SQIVND (reference sequence). The CDR3 region has the DNA TGTGCCAGTAGTCCAGGGACAGGGAAGAGCAATCAGCCCCAGCATTTT. Its protein is CASSPGTGKSNQPQHF.

The chain joins TRBV4-3 to TRBJ1-5; D gene ambiguous. The CDR3 runs 14 residues. Per the germline V gene, CDR1 is LGHNA and CDR2 is YSLEER. Deletions cut 0 bases from V and 7 bases from J, with 10 bases between. The CDR3 protein is CASSQERLGQPQHF. In DNA, the CDR3 is TGCGCCAGCAGCCAAGAAAGGTTAGGGCAGCCCCAGCATTTT.

V is TRBV27 and J is TRBJ1-2; TRBD1 aligns across 7 bases. Germline values: CDR1 MNHEY, CDR2 SMNVEV (reference sequence). This CDR3 is built from 13 residues. The V gene end was trimmed by 5 bases and the J gene end by 4 bases; junction bases not matched to a gene: 4. CDR3 protein: CASSQQGSYGYTF. CDR3 bases: TGTGCCAGCAGTCAACAGGGGTCCTATGGCTACACCTTC.

The CDR3 nucleotides read TGCGCCAGCAGCTTGACCGGCCCCTCCTACGAGCAGTACTTC. Translated, it gives CASSLTGPSYEQYF. This chain connects TRBV5-1 to TRBJ2-5; D not resolved. The DNA matches TRBJ2-7 better at its end, which makes the J call doubtful. CDR3 length: 14 amino acids. The germline V gene has CDR1 SGHRS and CDR2 YFSETQ.

In nucleotides, the CDR3 is TGTGCCAGTAGCAGGGCCAACCTGGGGAATGAGCAGTTCTTC. Amino acids: CASSRANLGNEQFF. This chain links TRBV19 with TRBJ2-1; a weak D match, TRBD1 (5 bases). The germline V and J ends were trimmed by 6 bases and 7 bases, with 16 bases remaining between them. Germline assignment: CDR1 LNHDA and CDR2 SQIVND (reference sequence). The CDR3 is 14 residues long.

The genes are TRBV6-6 and TRBJ1-2, with D unresolved. The CDR3 runs 14 residues. Trimming left V 6 bases short and J 7 bases short, with 18 bases between. Germline CDR1 MNHNY, CDR2 SVGAGI (reference sequence). CDR3 in amino acids: CASRPDGGLAGYTF. CDR3 DNA: TGTGCCAGCAGGCCCGACGGTGGTCTGGCTGGCTACACCTTC.

This rearrangement joins TRBV28 to TRBJ1-3; D possibly corresponds to TRBD1 (6 bases). The CDR3 extends over 16 amino acids. CDR1 is MDHEN and CDR2 is SYDVKM in the germline V gene. Between the trimmed V and J ends, which lost 4 bases and 3 bases, there was a span of 16 bases. Written as DNA, the CDR3 is TGTGCCAGCAGTTCCCCCGGGGGACACCTTGGAAACACCATATATTTT. Its translation is CASSSPGGHLGNTIYF.

The rearrangement joins TRBV7-2 to TRBJ1-1, with 9 positions matching TRBD1. Trimming removed 5 bases from V and 4 bases from J; junction bases left unmatched: 17. Germline CDR1 SGHTA, CDR2 FQGNSA. This CDR3 spans 18 amino acids. This chain's CDR3 is CASSPRFGPTGGVTEAFF. Here the CDR3 DNA reads TGTGCCAGCAGCCCCAGATTTGGGCCGACAGGGGGGGTCACTGAAGCTTTCTTT.

This clone showed up just once. The gene calls are TRBV5-1 and TRBJ1-1, with 9 bases that match TRBD1. Germline CDR1 reads SGHRS; CDR2 reads YFSETQ. The CDR3 extends over 17 amino acids. V lost 7 bases and J lost 4; bases outside the gene matches: 17. The CDR3 loop reads CASLEWGTGLGSTEAFF. The CDR3 DNA reads as TGCGCCAGCCTAGAGTGGGGGACAGGGCTTGGAAGCACTGAAGCTTTCTTT. The entire variable domain, with the rest obtained from reference TRBV5-1 and TRBJ1-1, is as follows: KAGVTQTPRYLIKTRGQQVTLSCSPISGHRSVSWYQQTPGQGLQFLFEYFSETQRNKGNFPGRFSGRQFSNSRSEMNVSTLELGDSALYLCASLEWGTGLGSTEAFFGQGTRLTVV.

This clone was seen more than once but under ten times. The rearrangement links TRBV19 to TRBJ1-2; D gene uncertain. Between the trimmed V and J ends, which lost 4 bases and 3 bases, there was a span of 9 bases. The CDR3 length is 13 residues. Germline V gene lookup returns CDR1 LNHDA and CDR2 SQIVND (reference sequence). The DNA for the CDR3 is TGTGCCAGTAGTAACATCGGGGACTATGGCTACACCTTC. This codes for CASSNIGDYGYTF. Combining the CDR3 with reference TRBV19 and TRBJ1-2 gives the whole variable domain DGGITQSPKYLFRKEGQNVTLSCEQNLNHDAMYWYRQDPGQGLRLIYYSQIVNDFQKGDIAEGYSVSREKKESFPLTVTSAQKNPTAFYLCASSNIGDYGYTFGSGTRLTVV.

This clone has just one count. This chain joins TRBV27 and TRBJ1-6, with D unclear. Germline V CDR1 and CDR2: MNHEY, SMNVEV (reference sequence). The CDR3 contains 12 residues. The germline V and J ends were trimmed by 8 bases and 9 bases, with 11 bases remaining between them. The CDR3 sequence: CASRERLSPLHF. The CDR3 region has the DNA TGTGCCAGCCGGGAGCGTCTTTCACCCCTCCACTTT.

Written as DNA, the CDR3 is TGTGCCAGAGAACCATTCTCGCCAGGCACCTTC. Translated: CAREPFSPGTF. This chain links TRBV2 with TRBJ1-2; no clear D gene. The CDR3 has 11 amino acids. In germline, CDR1 is SNHLY, CDR2 FYNNEI. The V and J ends lost 9 bases and 13 bases respectively, with 18 bases between them.

This clone was seen only a few times. V and J are TRBV28 and TRBJ1-3, with D perhaps matching TRBD1 (5 bases). Germline CDR1 and CDR2: MDHEN and SYDVKM. The V and J ends lost 5 bases and 0 bases respectively, with 17 bases between them. The CDR3 spans 17 residues. The CDR3 DNA reads TGTGCCAGCAGTCCGCCGGGGCAGGGAAACTCTGGAAACACCATATATTTT. Translating gives CASSPPGQGNSGNTIYF.

The chain has TRBV18 and TRBJ2-1; D possibly uses TRBD1 or TRBD2 (5 bases each). This CDR3 is built from 13 residues. Germline-derived CDR1 and CDR2 are KGHSH and LQKENI. Trimming removed 2 bases from V and 12 bases from J, with 14 bases in between. This chain's CDR3 is CASSPTSPGTQFF. The DNA for the CDR3 is TGTGCCAGCTCACCAACGAGCCCCGGGACGCAGTTCTTC. Using reference TRBV18 and TRBJ2-1 for the parts outside the CDR3, the full variable domain is NAGVMQNPRHLVRRRGQEARLRCSPMKGHSHVYWYRQLPEEGLKFMVYLQKENIIDESGMPKERFSAEFPKEGPSILRIQQVVRGDSAAYFCASSPTSPGTQFFGPGTRLTVL.